Following are 19 T cell receptor beta chains from one sample sequenced in a study of T cell repertoires in ileal Crohn's disease. Profiling relied on immunoSEQ multiplex PCR, and the TCRdb table lists in-frame clones only, not all of them. The sample has 15,000 to 20,000 clones; under 80% are singletons. Sequencing was done on a sample of ileal tissue. These receptors all come from an adult with Crohn's disease.

Note on this clone: Other DNA sequences within the sample encode an identical CDR3. This chain links TRBV5-1 with TRBJ2-7, with 12 bases matching TRBD1. Germline CDR1 reads SGHRS; CDR2 reads YFSETQ. CDR3 length: 15 residues. After removal of 0 bases from V and 5 bases from J, the junction contained 3 bases not matched to a gene. The CDR3 reads CASSLAGTGGDEQYF. The CDR3 nucleotides are TGCGCCAGCAGCTTGGCCGGGACAGGGGGCGACGAGCAGTACTTC. Filled out from reference TRBV5-1 and TRBJ2-7, the complete variable domain reads KAGVTQTPRYLIKTRGQQVTLSCSPISGHRSVSWYQQTPGQGLQFLFEYFSETQRNKGNFPGRFSGRQFSNSRSEMNVSTLELGDSALYLCASSLAGTGGDEQYFGPGTRLTVT.

The chain combines TRBV7-9 with TRBJ1-5, with no clear D. The ends were cut back, 1 base at V and 0 bases at J, with 4 bases in the middle. In germline, CDR1 is SEHNR, CDR2 FQNEAQ (reference sequence). This CDR3 comprises 14 residues. This CDR3 is CASSLGNSNQPQHF. The CDR3 DNA sequence: TGTGCCAGCAGCTTAGGTAATAGCAATCAGCCCCAGCATTTT.

This clone was counted a single time. CDR3 bases: TGTGCCAGCAGCTTGTACCCCCCGCGTAACTATGGCTACACCTTC. This gives the protein CASSLYPPRNYGYTF. The V gene is TRBV5-4, the J gene TRBJ1-2; D uncertain. This CDR3 is 15 amino acids long. The V and J ends lost 1 base and 1 base respectively, with 11 bases between them. Germline values: CDR1 SGHNT, CDR2 YYREEE (reference sequence).

The chain carries TRBV6-5 and TRBJ1-1; D perhaps matches TRBD1 (5 bases). The CDR3 runs to 13 residues. Germline CDR1 MNHEY, CDR2 SVGAGI. Deletions cut 5 bases from V and 5 bases from J, with 12 bases between. The CDR3 nucleotides read TGTGCCAGCAGTGCCAGGGTGGAGACTGAAGCTTTCTTT. Amino acid sequence: CASSARVETEAFF.

The chain carries TRBV29-1 and TRBJ1-2, with D perhaps TRBD1 (6 bases). The CDR3 length is 12 residues. V was clipped by 8 bases and J by 5 bases, with 15 bases between them. Germline CDR1 reads SQVTM; CDR2 reads ANQGSEA. CDR3 loop: CSTAGQGYGYTF. DNA of the CDR3: TGCAGCACCGCAGGGCAGGGGTATGGCTACACCTTC.

The J gene is TRBJ2-6, the V gene TRBV6-1; no clear D. Germline V CDR1 and CDR2: MNHNS, SASEGT. The length of the CDR3 is 14 residues. The germline V and J ends were trimmed by 4 bases and 1 base, with 5 bases remaining between them. CDR3 residues: CASSATSGANVLTF. The CDR3 region has the DNA TGTGCCAGCAGTGCGACTTCTGGGGCCAACGTCCTGACTTTC.

This chain joins TRBV5-1 and TRBJ1-2; the match to TRBD1 covers 12 bases. The CDR3 loop spans 13 amino acids. From germline, CDR1 is SGHRS and CDR2 YFSETQ. Unmatched junction bases numbered 2, after V lost 3 bases and J lost 8 bases. The CDR3 spells CASSWDRGRGYTF. CDR3 DNA sequence: TGCGCCAGCAGCTGGGACAGGGGGCGAGGCTACACCTTC.

V and J are TRBV7-2 and TRBJ2-6; no firm D call. CDR3 length: 17 amino acids. The V gene lost 2 bases and the J gene lost 1 base, with 12 bases spanning the gap. The V gene's germline CDR1 is SGHTA and CDR2 FQGNSA. The CDR3 here is CASSLRRAGSGANVLTF. CDR3 DNA sequence: TGTGCCAGCAGCTTACGTCGAGCCGGGTCTGGGGCCAACGTCCTGACTTTC.

The rearrangement links TRBV7-9 to TRBJ1-6, with D unresolved. Trimming took off 5 bases at V and 9 bases at J, with 14 bases between the two ends. There are 14 residues in the CDR3. Germline V lookup: CDR1 SEHNR, CDR2 FQNEAQ (reference sequence). In DNA form, the CDR3 reads TGTGCCAGCAGCCCCCGCGAGGGCAGTTCACCCCTCCACTTT. Residues: CASSPREGSSPLHF.

The chain has TRBV18 and TRBJ1-4; no clear D. CDR3 length: 13 amino acids. The germline V gene has CDR1 KGHSH and CDR2 LQKENI. V was trimmed by 5 bases and J by 3 bases, leaving 7 bases between them. The DNA for the CDR3 is TGTGCCAGCTCAGGGCAGCCTAATGAAAAACTGTTTTTT. Its protein is CASSGQPNEKLFF.

Comment on this clone: Other nucleotide sequences from this sample produce the same CDR3. This chain connects TRBV7-2 to TRBJ2-4; 8 nucleotides line up with TRBD2. There are 16 residues in the CDR3. The V and J ends lost 4 bases and 5 bases, in that order; junction bases with no gene match: 10. Germline values: CDR1 SGHTA, CDR2 FQGNSA. In DNA form, the CDR3 reads TGTGCCAGCAGCTCCCCGTCGGGTAGCGGGGAAAACATTCAGTACTTC. Translated: CASSSPSGSGENIQYF.

In its sample, this clone is medium-sized (0.01 to 0.1%). The chain recombines TRBV19 with TRBJ1-2, with TRBD1 matching over 9 bases. This CDR3 is built from 14 residues. Trimming removed 5 bases from V and 8 bases from J; junction bases left unmatched: 9. Germline lookup yields CDR1 LNHDA and CDR2 SQIVND (reference sequence). CDR3 nucleotide sequence: TGTGCCAGTAGTCGCCGGGACAGGGTGGGAGGCTACACCTTC. This sequence encodes CASSRRDRVGGYTF.

The chain joins TRBV7-2 to TRBJ2-1; 8 bases line up with TRBD1. The CDR3 length is 15 residues. Germline loops: CDR1 SGHTA, CDR2 FQGNSA. J lost 7 bases, V lost 1 base, and 6 bases had no gene match. The CDR3 is CASSLGQGAFNEQFF. The CDR3 DNA follows: TGTGCCAGCAGCTTAGGGCAGGGGGCCTTTAATGAGCAGTTCTTC.

The chain links TRBV6-5 to TRBJ1-2; unclear D gene. The ends were cut back, 10 bases at V and 8 bases at J, with 23 bases in the middle. This CDR3 is 14 amino acids long. Germline-derived CDR1 and CDR2 are MNHEY and SVGAGI. The CDR3 region has the DNA TGTGCCACCCGGGTCCAAGGAGTTGGTAGGGGCTACACCTTC. It encodes CATRVQGVGRGYTF.

This clone was recorded once. The CDR3 DNA sequence: TGCAGCGTTGTCGCGTGCCTTGCTTACGAGCAGTACTTC. It encodes CSVVACLAYEQYF. The chain joins TRBV29-1 to TRBJ2-7; no reliable D call. The V end was cut by 4 bases, the J end by 4 bases, with 14 bases between. The germline V gene encodes CDR1 SQVTM and CDR2 ANQGSEA. The CDR3 is 13 residues long.

This clone was seen only a few times. V usage is TRBV25-1 and J usage is TRBJ1-1; 8 bases map to TRBD1. Germline V gene sequence: CDR1 MGHDK, CDR2 SYGVNS. V was pared by 4 bases and J by 2 bases, with 9 bases of the junction left unmatched. The CDR3 has 16 amino acids. The CDR3 nucleotides are TGTGCCAGCAGTGCCGCAGGGGGCCCAACTAACACTGAAGCTTTCTTT. This codes for CASSAAGGPTNTEAFF.

This clone was seen only once. The chain carries TRBV6-1 and TRBJ2-7; 9 positions agree with TRBD1. V shed 7 bases and J 1 base; nucleotides not matched to a gene: 8. The CDR3 length is 15 residues. The germline V gene has CDR1 MNHNS and CDR2 SASEGT. The DNA for the CDR3 is TGTGCCAGCATTTGGACAGGGGAAGGATCCTACGAGCAGTACTTC. Translating it yields CASIWTGEGSYEQYF.

This rearrangement joins TRBV10-3 to TRBJ2-3; 9 bases line up with TRBD1. The ends lost 0 bases at V and 4 bases at J; junction bases unmatched: 2. Germline CDR1 ENHRY, CDR2 SYGVKD. The CDR3 loop spans 15 amino acids. The CDR3 DNA follows: TGTGCCATCAGTGAGTCGACAGGGGGTCCAGATACGCAGTATTTT. It translates to CAISESTGGPDTQYF.

This chain links TRBV23-1 with TRBJ1-1; no clear D gene. Being an ORF, TRBV23-1 has a function that is uncertain. This CDR3 is built from 13 residues. Trimming took 6 bases from V and 0 from J, leaving 8 bases between them. DNA of the CDR3: TGCGCCAGCAGGAGGGCAGTGAACACTGAAGCTTTCTTT. It translates to CASRRAVNTEAFF.